This TCR beta chain was profiled in a study of blood T cell repertoires in COVID-19. For the study at large: From T cells, B-cell-depleted T cells, or PBMCs came the material, which was cDNA or gDNA.

In the study's own analysis: Reference gene primer amplification gave estimated nucleated cell counts. TCRdb keeps only in-frame clones here, not all; method: immunoSEQ multiplex PCR. V and J calls and clone size are as listed in that table; D and trimming were resolved from the DNA. In the table there are around 97,000 clones, approximately 89% of which are singletons. The germline gives CDR1 LGHDT, CDR2 YNNKEL (reference sequence). The CDR3 covers 16 residues. J was trimmed by 0 bases and V by 1 base; bases with no gene match: 1. The TCR was taken from a woman older than 75 in a cohort sampled during active COVID-19. The sample consisted of peripheral blood. The chain recombines TRBV3-1 (or the pseudogene TRBV3-2) with TRBJ2-7; 12 nucleotides agree with TRBD2. CDR3 bases: TGTGCCAGCAGCCAAGGACTAGCGGGGGCCTCCTACGAGCAGTACTTC. Encoded protein: CASSQGLAGASYEQYF.